This T cell receptor (beta chain) was observed in a study of T cell responses to AZD1222 COVID-19 vaccine. Study summary: Pooling of second doses given at about 4 or about 12 weeks was done.

V gave up 5 bases and J gave up 2 bases; unmatched junction bases: 3. Per germline, CDR1 LNHDA and CDR2 SQIVND (reference sequence). This CDR3 is built from 14 residues. With respect to this clone: Its specificity is not known.

General study findings and limits: Vaccine-related CD4 TCRs covered spike, predominating at 160-218 and 743-854. Among the donors, most were white British and more were female, and clonal diversity was possibly underestimated. The reported proportion of spike-specific TCRs targeting unmutated variant regions was nearly half.

Method: immunoSEQ multiplex PCR; TCRdb's copy keeps in-frame clones and lacks some. The sample lists about 170,000 clones, more than 80% occurring once. The input for sequencing was peripheral blood, taken on day 0 of AZD1222 vaccination. The rearrangement joins TRBV19 to TRBJ1-1, with 9 bases that match TRBD1. The clonotype comes from an adult in good health. CDR3 loop: CASSFTGGNTEAFF. The CDR3 region has the DNA TGTGCCAGTAGTTTCACAGGGGGCAACACTGAAGCTTTCTTT. The full variable domain, in which reference TRBV19 and TRBJ1-1 provide the parts outside the CDR3, is DGGITQSPKYLFRKEGQNVTLSCEQNLNHDAMYWYRQDPGQGLRLIYYSQIVNDFQKGDIAEGYSVSREKKESFPLTVTSAQKNPTAFYLCASSFTGGNTEAFFGQGTRLTVV.